Following are 30 T cell receptor beta chains from one sample sequenced in a study of human T cells and chemical hapten exposure. TCRdb re-called the RACE reads through MiXCR, storing one row per CDR3 protein. The sample comprises about 380,000 distinct CDR3 sequences, 5.1% of which are singletons, and approximately 2.8% rests with the top ten. Stated time point: pre-sensitization, week 0. Treatment given: therapeutic diphenylcyclopropenone sensitization with weekly scalp DPC. The material was whole blood, obtained in connection with sensitization to the hapten diphenylcyclopropenone (DPC). Every receptor here comes from a woman aged 50 to 60 with alopecia areata. Some clones in this sample may be carry-over from other donors' samples.

The chain recombines TRBV5-6 with TRBJ2-1, with 8 positions matching TRBD2. V lost 4 bases and J lost 9; bases outside the gene matches: 9. This CDR3 comprises 14 residues. Germline loops: CDR1 SGHDT, CDR2 YYEEEE. The CDR3 DNA sequence: TGTGCCAGCAGCCCTCATCGGGGGGGTTTTGAGCAGTTCTTC. It is translated as CASSPHRGGFEQFF.

This clonotype was observed a handful of times. The CDR3, as DNA: TGTGCCAGCAGTTTAAGGGGCAGGGCCCACAATGAGCAGTTCTTC. It is translated as CASSLRGRAHNEQFF. This chain links TRBV27 with TRBJ2-1; maybe TRBD1 (5 bases). The CDR3 length is 15 residues. The germline CDR1 and CDR2 sequences are MNHEY and SMNVEV (reference sequence). V was clipped by 2 bases and J by 5 bases, with 13 bases between them.

The table lists this clonotype with many counts. At one boundary the junction diverges from the germline segment, which might be a read error. The chain links TRBV3-1 to TRBJ2-7, with a weak D call TRBD2 (5 bases). CDR3 length: 14 amino acids. The germline CDR1 and CDR2 sequences are LGHDT and YNNKEL (reference sequence). The CDR3 DNA reads TGTGCCAGCAGTCAAGAGGGTTACTCCTACGAGCAGTACTTC. This codes for CASSQEGYSYEQYF.

This clonotype was recorded many times. This chain joins TRBV28 and TRBJ2-4, with TRBD2 as a possible D gene (5 bases). The CDR3 is made up of 14 amino acids. In germline, CDR1 is MDHEN, CDR2 SYDVKM. Trimming shortened V by 3 bases and J by 0 bases, and 6 bases separated the two germline ends. The CDR3 bases are TGTGCCAGCAGTTTTCGGGGAGCCAAAAACATTCAGTACTTC. Protein product: CASSFRGAKNIQYF. Combining the CDR3 with reference TRBV28 and TRBJ2-4 gives the whole variable domain DVKVTQSSRYLVKRTGEKVFLECVQDMDHENMFWYRQDPGLGLRLIYFSYDVKMKEKGDIPEGYSVSREKKERFSLILESASTNQTSMYLCASSFRGAKNIQYFGAGTRLSVL.

The chain recombines TRBV2 with TRBJ1-5, with unresolved D. Trimming cost V 3 bases and J 3 bases, with 9 bases left between them. The CDR3 spans 14 residues. Per germline, CDR1 SNHLY and CDR2 FYNNEI. CDR3 region: CASSDYGINQPQHF. The CDR3 DNA is TGTGCCAGCAGTGATTACGGAATCAATCAGCCCCAGCATTTT.

This clonotype was counted ten times or more. This rearrangement joins TRBV27 to TRBJ1-1; 7 bases map to TRBD1. The germline gives CDR1 MNHEY, CDR2 SMNVEV (reference sequence). The CDR3 contains 13 residues. J was trimmed by 5 bases and V by 4 bases; bases with no gene match: 4. CDR3 in amino acids: CASSWGRGTEAFF. The CDR3, as DNA: TGTGCCAGCAGTTGGGGCAGGGGGACTGAAGCTTTCTTT.

There are a few counts of this clonotype. The rearrangement uses TRBV6-1 and TRBJ1-5; D is possibly TRBD1 (5 bases). Germline CDR1 MNHNS, CDR2 SASEGT. This CDR3 contains 17 residues. Trimming took off 6 bases at V and 0 bases at J, with 18 bases between the two ends. The CDR3 region is CASRPSSGRLSNQPQHF. The DNA of the CDR3 is TGTGCCAGCAGACCCTCTTCAGGGAGACTTAGCAATCAGCCCCAGCATTTT.

This clonotype was seen ten or more times. The rearrangement joins TRBV5-1 to TRBJ1-1, with D possibly TRBD1 on 6 matching bases. CDR1 and CDR2 (germline): SGHRS, YFSETQ. The CDR3 has 14 residues. Trimming shortened V by 6 bases and J by 2 bases, and 14 bases separated the two germline ends. The CDR3 loop is CASKEEGGNTEAFF. The DNA for the CDR3 is TGCGCCAGCAAAGAGGAGGGGGGCAACACTGAAGCTTTCTTT. The whole variable domain, filled in from reference TRBV5-1 and TRBJ1-1, reads KAGVTQTPRYLIKTRGQQVTLSCSPISGHRSVSWYQQTPGQGLQFLFEYFSETQRNKGNFPGRFSGRQFSNSRSEMNVSTLELGDSALYLCASKEEGGNTEAFFGQGTRLTVV.

This clonotype was seen ten or more times. This chain connects TRBV6-5 to TRBJ2-3; D is ambiguous. The CDR3 is made up of 16 amino acids. Trimming stripped 0 bases from V and 0 bases from J, with 10 bases between. Germline lookup yields CDR1 MNHEY and CDR2 SVGAGI. CDR3 DNA: TGTGCCAGCAGTTACTCGGCTCACAGAAGCACAGATACGCAGTATTTT. Protein sequence: CASSYSAHRSTDTQYF.

In this sample, this clonotype turned up a few times. In DNA form, the CDR3 reads TGTGCCAGCAAACAGGACAGTTTTGGCAATCAGCCCCAGCATTTT. Its translation is CASKQDSFGNQPQHF. V is TRBV12-3 or TRBV12-4 and J is TRBJ1-5; perhaps TRBD1 as D (6 bases). V gave up 7 bases and J gave up 2 bases, with 15 bases separating them. This CDR3 has 15 residues.

A remark on this clonotype: This CDR3 fails to terminate in the conserved phenylalanine or tryptophan, so it likely reflects a read error. The DNA is omitted, as the CDR3 cannot be located on it reliably, and the CDR3 follows TCRdb's listing. The chain has TRBV30 and TRBJ1-4; the table calls TRBD1, which could not be checked here. Germline V CDR1 and CDR2: GTSNPN, SVGIG (reference sequence). The CDR3 region is 11 residues in length, termini included. The chain's CDR3 is CAWSSPGDPGR.

The genes are TRBV7-2 and TRBJ2-1; TRBD2 aligns across 7 bases. Germline V lookup: CDR1 SGHTA, CDR2 FQGNSA. The J segment lost 8 bases and the V segment lost 6 bases, leaving 4 bases of the junction unmatched. The CDR3 is made up of 12 amino acids. The CDR3 protein is CASRRGSDEQFF. The CDR3 DNA sequence: TGTGCCAGCAGACGCGGGAGCGATGAGCAGTTCTTC.

This clonotype was observed many times. V and J are TRBV7-9 and TRBJ2-1; D possibly matches TRBD1 or TRBD2 (5 bases each). Germline CDR1 reads SEHNR; CDR2 reads FQNEAQ (reference sequence). Trimming left V 1 base short and J 3 bases short, with 13 bases between. The CDR3 spans 16 residues. CDR3 loop: CASSLVVGAFYNEQFF. CDR3 nucleotide sequence: TGTGCCAGCAGCTTAGTGGTCGGGGCCTTCTACAATGAGCAGTTCTTC.

This clonotype has a handful of counts. V is TRBV24-1 and J is TRBJ2-3; TRBD2 agrees at 10 bases. The CDR3 length is 15 residues. V lost 3 bases and J lost 2; bases outside the gene matches: 1. Germline V lookup: CDR1 KGHDR, CDR2 SFDVKD. The CDR3 region is CATSDGLAVTDTQYF. CDR3 DNA: TGTGCCACCAGTGATGGACTAGCGGTCACAGATACGCAGTATTTT.

This clonotype was observed a handful of times. This chain uses TRBV20-1 with TRBJ1-5, with TRBD1 as a possible D gene (6 bases). Germline V gene lookup returns CDR1 DFQATT and CDR2 SNEGSKA (reference sequence). The CDR3 spans 15 residues. V dropped 5 bases and J dropped 2 bases, with 16 bases sitting between them. The CDR3 bases are TGCAGTGCTGCGCCAGGGTCAGGGGGCAATCAGCCCCAGCATTTT. Translating it yields CSAAPGSGGNQPQHF.

This clonotype occurred a few times. This chain joins TRBV28 and TRBJ2-5, with 8 bases aligning to TRBD2. Germline assignment: CDR1 MDHEN and CDR2 SYDVKM. This CDR3 region has 17 residues. The V and J ends lost 5 bases and 5 bases, in that order; junction bases with no gene match: 16. For the CDR3, the DNA is TGTGCCAGCAGTCCCCGAAGTAGAGCGGGAGTGAAGGAGACCCAGTACTTC. This gives the protein CASSPRSRAGVKETQYF.

The sample holds a few counts of this clonotype. This chain connects TRBV9 to TRBJ2-5; perhaps TRBD2 as D (7 bases). Looked up from germline, CDR1 is SGDLS and CDR2 is YYNGEE. Trimming pared 4 bases from V and 1 base from J, leaving 17 bases between. There are 16 residues in the CDR3. As DNA, the CDR3 is TGTGCCAGCAGCTCAGTAGGGGGGGCCCTCCAAGAGACCCAGTACTTC. It yields the protein CASSSVGGALQETQYF.

This clonotype was seen many times. The chain uses TRBV5-4 and TRBJ1-1; D not resolved. Germline-derived CDR1 and CDR2 are SGHNT and YYREEE (reference sequence). Trimming cost V 3 bases and J 8 bases, with 11 bases left between them. The CDR3 is 12 residues long. CDR3 in amino acids: CASSYPEREAFF. The CDR3 DNA sequence: TGTGCCAGCAGCTACCCGGAGAGAGAAGCTTTCTTT.

This chain connects TRBV6-2 or TRBV6-3 to TRBJ1-1; D remains unclear. The V end was cut by 7 bases, the J end by 11 bases, with 11 bases between. This CDR3 region has 10 residues. The germline gives CDR1 MNHEY, CDR2 SVGEGT. The CDR3 DNA reads TGTGCCAGCAAAGGAGGAGACGCTTTCTTT. It codes for CASKGGDAFF.

This clonotype was recorded many times. The chain carries TRBV12-3 or TRBV12-4 and TRBJ2-1; 10 bases are a match to TRBD1. The CDR3 extends over 14 amino acids. V lost 6 bases, J lost 6 bases, and 5 bases stayed unmatched. The CDR3 region is CASRGTGERNEQFF. The CDR3 nucleotides read TGTGCCAGCAGGGGGACAGGGGAACGCAATGAGCAGTTCTTC.

This clonotype was counted many times. CDR3 sequence reads: CASSLSGGDGFF. CDR3 bases: TGTGCCAGCAGTCTTTCGGGAGGTGATGGGTTCTTC. The gene calls are TRBV12-3 or TRBV12-4 and TRBJ2-1, with 7 bases identical to TRBD2. V gave up 5 bases and J gave up 15 bases; unmatched junction bases: 10. The CDR3 contains 12 residues.

The chain recombines TRBV27 with TRBJ2-7; D perhaps matches TRBD2 (6 bases). V lost 3 bases, J lost 2 bases, and 11 bases lay in between. Germline V CDR1 and CDR2: MNHEY, SMNVEV (reference sequence). CDR3 length: 14 amino acids. The CDR3 region has the DNA TGTGCCAGCAGTTTGTCGGGAGTGGCCTACGAGCAGTACTTC. Protein sequence: CASSLSGVAYEQYF.

This chain connects TRBV10-3 to TRBJ1-1, with D perhaps TRBD1 (6 bases). Germline CDR1 reads ENHRY; CDR2 reads SYGVKD. CDR3 length: 13 amino acids. V lost 7 bases and J lost 1, with 10 bases in between. CDR3 sequence reads: CAIMGAENTEAFF. The CDR3 DNA reads TGTGCCATCATGGGGGCGGAGAACACTGAAGCTTTCTTT.

J is TRBJ1-1 and V is TRBV5-5; 8 bases are shared with TRBD1. The V gene's germline CDR1 is SGHKS and CDR2 YYEKEE (reference sequence). J gave up 4 bases and V 5 bases, and 10 bases lay outside the gene matches. CDR3 length: 15 residues. CDR3 in DNA: TGTGCCAGCAGTTCAACAGGGGGGGCCCCCACTGAAGCTTTCTTT. Translating it yields CASSSTGGAPTEAFF.

This clonotype was counted ten times or more. The V and J genes are TRBV20-1 and TRBJ2-7, with 9 bases that match TRBD2. The germline gives CDR1 DFQATT, CDR2 SNEGSKA (reference sequence). Unmatched junction bases numbered 10, after V lost 3 bases and J lost 1 base. This CDR3 spans 16 amino acids. For the CDR3, the DNA is TGCAGTGCTAGCCCGGTAGCGGGAGTACGATCCTACGAGCAGTACTTC. Its protein product is CSASPVAGVRSYEQYF.

This clonotype was picked up a small number of times. The genes are TRBV7-3 and TRBJ2-1; TRBD2 agrees at 12 bases. Germline V gene lookup returns CDR1 SGHTA and CDR2 FQGTGA. This CDR3 contains 17 residues. Trimming took 2 bases from V and 9 from J; bases not matched to a gene: 11. The CDR3 reads CASSLSPLAGGPGEQFF. DNA for the CDR3: TGTGCCAGCAGCTTATCTCCGCTAGCGGGGGGGCCTGGTGAGCAGTTCTTC.

The rearrangement uses TRBV6-5 and TRBJ2-1; D unclear. This CDR3 has 14 residues. Per germline, CDR1 MNHEY and CDR2 SVGAGI. V was pared by 0 bases and J by 11 bases, with 14 bases between. For the CDR3, the DNA is TGTGCCAGCAGTTACTCGAGATTCGCAGAAAAGCAGTTCTTC. It yields the protein CASSYSRFAEKQFF.

This clonotype was detected a few times. The V gene is TRBV12-3 or TRBV12-4, the J gene TRBJ1-6; D is possibly TRBD1 (6 bases). This CDR3 comprises 15 residues. V was shortened by 7 bases and J by 8 bases, with 18 bases between the two germline ends. CDR3 nucleotide sequence: TGTGCCAGCACGCCCGGAGGGGGAGGCGATTCACCCCTCCACTTT. This encodes CASTPGGGGDSPLHF.

This clonotype was counted at least ten times. The chain is built from TRBV19 and TRBJ2-6; the D gene is possibly TRBD1 (5 bases). The V gene's germline CDR1 is LNHDA and CDR2 SQIVND (reference sequence). Trimming cost V 7 bases and J 1 base, with 11 bases left between them. The CDR3 runs 15 residues. The CDR3 protein is CASNGQPSGANVLTF. Here the CDR3 DNA reads TGTGCCAGTAACGGACAACCGTCTGGGGCCAACGTCCTGACTTTC.

The V and J genes are TRBV5-1 and TRBJ1-2, with TRBD1 identical over 10 bases. The length of the CDR3 is 15 residues. CDR1 is SGHRS, CDR2 YFSETQ, per germline. Trimming cost V 3 bases and J 7 bases; bases outside gene matches: 9. The CDR3 protein is CASSSDRGVASGYTF. CDR3 DNA sequence: TGCGCCAGCAGCTCGGACAGGGGGGTAGCCTCTGGCTACACCTTC.